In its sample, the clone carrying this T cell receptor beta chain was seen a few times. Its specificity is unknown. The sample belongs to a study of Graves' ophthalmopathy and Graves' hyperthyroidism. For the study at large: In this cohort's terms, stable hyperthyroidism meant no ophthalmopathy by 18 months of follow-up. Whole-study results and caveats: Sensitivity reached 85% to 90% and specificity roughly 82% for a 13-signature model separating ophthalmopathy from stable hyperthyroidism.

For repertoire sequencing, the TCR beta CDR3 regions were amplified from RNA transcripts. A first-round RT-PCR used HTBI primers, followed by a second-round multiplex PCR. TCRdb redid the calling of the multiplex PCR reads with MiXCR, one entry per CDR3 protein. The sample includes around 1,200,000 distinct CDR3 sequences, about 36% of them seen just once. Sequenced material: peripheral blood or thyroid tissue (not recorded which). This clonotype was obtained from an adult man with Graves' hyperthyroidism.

CDR3 region: CSARHTVTDQPQHF. The CDR3 region has the DNA TGCAGTGCCAGGCACACCGTAACCGATCAGCCCCAGCATTTT. This chain links TRBV20-1 with TRBJ1-5; D is undetermined. Trimming removed 6 bases at V and 5 bases at J, with 17 bases between. The CDR3 has 14 residues. In germline, CDR1 is DFQATT, CDR2 SNEGSKA (reference sequence).